The subject of this entry is one TCR beta chain. Its antigen is unidentified. This record comes from a study of T cell responses to AZD1222 COVID-19 vaccine. Whole-study results and caveats: Females outnumbered males among donors, who were mostly white British; clonal diversity was possibly underestimated.

V lost 4 bases to trimming and J lost 2 bases; unmatched junction nucleotides: 6. The CDR3 sequence is 15 residues long. Germline CDR1 reads WSHSY; CDR2 reads SAAADI. Using immunoSEQ multiplex PCR, the repertoire was profiled, and TCRdb retains in-frame clones only, with some absent. The sample yields around 110,000 clones, around 88% seen once. The receptor comes from an adult in good health. The rearrangement uses TRBV10-2 and TRBJ1-2; 8 nucleotides match TRBD1. The specimen comprised peripheral blood, sampled on day 0 of AZD1222 vaccination. The CDR3 here is CASSGQGAKNYGYTF. The CDR3 DNA reads as TGCGCCAGCAGTGGGCAGGGGGCAAAAAACTATGGCTACACCTTC.